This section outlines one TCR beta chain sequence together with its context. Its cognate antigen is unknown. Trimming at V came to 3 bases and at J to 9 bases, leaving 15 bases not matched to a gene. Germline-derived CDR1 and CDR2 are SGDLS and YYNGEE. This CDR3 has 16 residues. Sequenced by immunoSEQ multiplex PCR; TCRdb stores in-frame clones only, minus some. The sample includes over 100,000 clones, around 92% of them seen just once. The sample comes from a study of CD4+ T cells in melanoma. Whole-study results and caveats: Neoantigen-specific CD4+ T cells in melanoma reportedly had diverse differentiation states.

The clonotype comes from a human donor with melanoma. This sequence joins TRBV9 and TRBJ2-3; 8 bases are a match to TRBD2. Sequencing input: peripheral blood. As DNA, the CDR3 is TGTGCCAGCAGCGCGGGAGGGCTGAACAGCGGTGGGACGCAGTATTTT. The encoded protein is CASSAGGLNSGGTQYF.